A selection of T cell receptor beta chains follows, all from one sample in a study of shared clonotypes between healthy human individuals. Here immunoSEQ multiplex PCR was the method, and the copy in TCRdb shows in-frame clones only, minus some. The sample includes some 2.3 million clones, 93% seen only once; the top ten take 0.39%. The sample was naive CD4+ T cells from PBMCs. These receptors were taken from a man between 18 and 35 years old in good health. Some clones in this sample may be carry-over from other donors' samples. The CDR3 runs from the conserved cysteine through the conserved F or W. For some rows the clone size is stated as once, few or many, or as a class when expanded; others skip it.

size	V	J	CDR3
-	TRBV5-1	TRBJ2-7	CASSPGTGVIYEQYF
-	TRBV19	TRBJ1-4	CASSEKKTGTLNEKLFF
-	TRBV5-8	TRBJ2-4	CASSLLASVKNIQYF
-	TRBV4-1	TRBJ2-1	CASSQDWTGAYNEQFF
-	TRBV30	TRBJ1-2	CAPLPGVVHYGYTF
-	TRBV6-1	TRBJ1-1	CASSVTAGDTEAFF
-	TRBV9	TRBJ1-1	CASSVGDGGQGIILF
-	TRBV7-3	TRBJ1-4	CASGSGTGDYNEKLFF
few	TRBV28	TRBJ1-1	CASSYAEAFF
-	TRBV2	TRBJ2-1	CASSGGGGTYNEQFF
-	TRBV5-8	TRBJ1-5	CASSLGRTRTQPQHF
-	TRBV28	TRBJ2-1	CASSPGTSGSNEQFF
-	TRBV5-1	TRBJ2-7	CASSFEGPPYEQYF
few	TRBV25-1	TRBJ1-5	CASSPRQGNQPQHF
-	TRBV6-5	TRBJ1-1	CASSYSAEFEAFF
-	TRBV9	TRBJ2-1	CASSPGTSGYNEQFF
-	TRBV2	TRBJ2-1	CASSARESSYNEQFF
-	TRBV12-5	TRBJ1-2	CASGFRGYTF
-	TRBV25-1	TRBJ2-4	CASTTSGRSGLNIQYF
-	TRBV7-9	TRBJ2-1	CASSLDGYNEQFF
-	TRBV7-9	TRBJ2-1	CASSPGSSGRESYNEQFF
-	TRBV5-1	TRBJ2-7	CASSLVPGVREQYF
-	TRBV28	TRBJ1-4	CASSFGGTNEKLFF
-	TRBV30	TRBJ2-7	CAWSVKAHF
-	TRBV5-1	TRBJ2-1	CASSLGTSGASNEQFF
-	TRBV5-6	TRBJ2-1	CASSLGPGQVLHEQFF
-	TRBV11-2	TRBJ2-7	CASSLFGGFYEQYF
-	TRBV11-1	TRBJ2-7	CASSFLQATYEQYF
-	TRBV4-2	TRBJ2-1	CASSQPIWREAYNEQFF
-	TRBV28	TRBJ2-7	CASTETSGTSYEQYF
-	TRBV5-1	TRBJ1-1	CASSSGGDGTEAFF
-	TRBV28	TRBJ2-3	CASGDRGGTDTQYF
-	TRBV2	-	CASGSGPYEQYF
-	TRBV5-6	TRBJ2-7	CASSFRDPELRKQYF
-	TRBV30	TRBJ1-1	CAWTSRGDFGTEAFF
-	TRBV27	TRBJ1-3	CASSPRWGTGNTIYF
-	TRBV5-6	TRBJ1-6	CASSRTGEGYNSPLHF